The next 24 T cell receptor beta chains were all read from a single sample in a study of regulatory T cells in long-lasting Graves disease (dated by TCRdb to about 2021). To prepare the library, multiplex PCR was applied. Sequencing was performed on an Illumina HiSeq 4000. CDR3 regions were amplified by Arm-PCR with iRepertoire HTBI primers to construct TCR beta libraries. The public reads were reanalyzed by TCRdb: fastp trimming at Q25, MiXCR alignment, in-frame beta chains only. Identical CDR3 proteins give one entry, which carries the most common genes and DNA. The sample table lists approximately 350,000 distinct CDR3 sequences, approximately 25% of them with a count of one. Of the sample, 25% to 30% is held by the ten largest clones. Read against the paper, the sample's time point label means: persistent/refractory GD, antithyroid drugs over 5 years with positive TRAb. For both TCR sequencing and RNA sequencing, RNA was extracted from PBMCs in TRIzol.

Specimen: peripheral blood mononuclear cells (PBMCs), collected when the disease was refractory, from a patient treated with antithyroid drugs. These receptors came from a woman aged 40 to 50 with Graves disease. Donor details come from another sample of the same person, matched by shared clones.

This clonotype showed up just a few times. The chain combines TRBV29-1 with TRBJ2-7; no definite D call. Germline CDR1 SQVTM, CDR2 ANQGSEA. This CDR3 comprises 12 residues. V lost 4 bases, J lost 6 bases, and 13 bases lay in between. The CDR3 DNA sequence: TGCAGCGTTGGAGCGACCCCCTCCGAGCAGTACTTC. It is translated as CSVGATPSEQYF.

Many counts were recorded for this clonotype. The chain recombines TRBV10-3 with TRBJ2-5; D ambiguous. The CDR3 runs 12 residues. Germline V gene data show CDR1 as ENHRY and CDR2 as SYGVKD. The germline V and J ends were trimmed by 6 bases and 1 base, with 6 bases remaining between them. In nucleotides, the CDR3 is TGTGCCATCAGGGACGGCCAAGAGACCCAGTACTTC. It yields the protein CAIRDGQETQYF.

This clonotype was counted at least ten times. The rearrangement uses TRBV7-3 and TRBJ2-1; D unresolved. This CDR3 region has 16 residues. Germline CDR1 is SGHTA and CDR2 is FQGTGA. V was shortened by 2 bases and J by 6 bases, with 17 bases between the two germline ends. The CDR3 reads CASSLSPDPRVNEQFF. In DNA form, the CDR3 reads TGTGCCAGCAGCTTATCGCCGGACCCACGGGTCAATGAGCAGTTCTTC.

This chain links TRBV27 with TRBJ1-1; TRBD1 agrees at 9 bases. Germline loops: CDR1 MNHEY, CDR2 SMNVEV (reference sequence). V shed 4 bases and J 1 base; nucleotides not matched to a gene: 4. This CDR3 is built from 15 residues. CDR3 amino acids: CASSSYRGRNTEAFF. The CDR3 nucleotides are TGTGCCAGCAGTTCCTACAGGGGGCGGAACACTGAAGCTTTCTTT.

This clonotype was recorded many times. The chain employs TRBV7-8 and TRBJ1-5; D is unclear. The CDR3 length is 13 residues. V was shortened by 5 bases and J by 7 bases, with 12 bases between the two germline ends. In germline, CDR1 is SGHVS, CDR2 FQNEAQ. The CDR3 region has the DNA TGTGCCAGCAGCCCGAGCTACTACCAGCCCCAGCATTTT. This translates into CASSPSYYQPQHF.

This clonotype has ten or more counts. This chain uses TRBV28 with TRBJ1-1; D possibly corresponds to TRBD1 (6 bases). Germline V gene data show CDR1 as MDHEN and CDR2 as SYDVKM. Trimming removed 6 bases at V and 2 bases at J, with 13 bases between. CDR3 length equals 14 residues. CDR3 DNA sequence: TGTGCCAGCAGCCAAGCCAGGGGAAACACTGAAGCTTTCTTT. It is translated as CASSQARGNTEAFF.

V is TRBV10-3 and J is TRBJ1-1; TRBD1 matches 7 bases. V was clipped by 3 bases and J by 6 bases; unmatched bases: 7. CDR1 ENHRY and CDR2 SYGVKD come from the germline V gene. CDR3 length: 14 residues. The CDR3 DNA reads as TGTGCCATCAGTGATTTCCCCGGGACAGCTGAAGCTTTCTTT. Its protein product is CAISDFPGTAEAFF.

This chain links TRBV20-1 with TRBJ2-2; D unresolved. Trimming took off 0 bases at V and 4 bases at J, with 12 bases between the two ends. Germline lookup yields CDR1 DFQATT and CDR2 SNEGSKA (reference sequence). The CDR3 runs to 15 residues. DNA of the CDR3: TGCAGTGCTAGAGATAAAGGGCGCGGCACCGGGGAGCTGTTTTTT. Its protein is CSARDKGRGTGELFF.

This clonotype occurred many times. The chain's CDR3 is CASYQDRGARNTIYF. Here the CDR3 DNA reads TGTGCCAGCTACCAGGACAGAGGAGCCCGAAACACCATATATTTT. The V and J genes are TRBV6-1 and TRBJ1-3; possibly TRBD1 for D (6 bases). Trimming cost V 8 bases and J 5 bases, with 19 bases left between them. Germline V lookup: CDR1 MNHNS, CDR2 SASEGT. The CDR3 has 15 amino acids.

This clonotype occurred a few times. This may stem from a read error, because a much larger clone lies one nucleotide away. This chain uses TRBV10-3 with TRBJ1-5; 8 bases are a match to TRBD1. V lost 5 bases to trimming and J lost 2 bases; unmatched junction nucleotides: 2. The length of the CDR3 is 14 residues. The germline V gene has CDR1 ENHRY and CDR2 SYGVKD. The CDR3 reads CAISSTGGNQPQHF. In DNA form, the CDR3 reads TGTGCCATCAGTTCGACAGGGGGCAATCAGCCCCAGCATTTT.

Many counts were recorded for this clonotype. The rearrangement links TRBV6-1 to TRBJ1-5; D perhaps matches TRBD1 (6 bases). The germline V gene encodes CDR1 MNHNS and CDR2 SASEGT. Deletions cut 7 bases from V and 0 bases from J, with 16 bases between. The CDR3 contains 16 residues. Here the CDR3 DNA reads TGTGCCAGCACTATACGGGGACATCATAGCAATCAGCCCCAGCATTTT. It yields the protein CASTIRGHHSNQPQHF.

This clonotype appeared many times. The chain employs TRBV28 and TRBJ2-5, with 8 positions matching TRBD2. This CDR3 is built from 15 residues. Germline V CDR1 and CDR2: MDHEN, SYDVKM. The V segment lost 2 bases and the J segment 5 bases; nucleotides outside the gene matches: 7. The CDR3 DNA is TGTGCCAGCAGTTTAGGCGGGAGGAGTACGGAGACCCAGTACTTC. Translation: CASSLGGRSTETQYF.

The chain has TRBV7-8 and TRBJ2-1; D is possibly TRBD1 (5 bases). V dropped 2 bases and J dropped 5 bases, with 16 bases sitting between them. Germline CDR1 is SGHVS and CDR2 is FQNEAQ. The CDR3 is 16 amino acids. The CDR3 sequence: CASSLYQGTEDNEQFF. The CDR3 bases are TGTGCCAGCAGCTTATACCAGGGAACCGAGGACAATGAGCAGTTCTTC.

The sample holds many counts of this clonotype. The chain is built from TRBV5-1 and TRBJ1-1, with D hard to call. Trimming left V 0 bases short and J 7 bases short, with 13 bases between. Per the germline V gene, CDR1 is SGHRS and CDR2 is YFSETQ. The CDR3 has 14 amino acids. CDR3 in amino acids: CASSLGSPEGEAFF. The CDR3 nucleotides are TGCGCCAGCAGCTTGGGGTCGCCTGAGGGTGAAGCTTTCTTT.

The sample holds many counts of this clonotype. V usage is TRBV28 and J usage is TRBJ1-6; 9 bases are shared with TRBD1. With V trimmed by 5 bases and J by 10 bases, 9 bases remained unmatched. Germline CDR1 and CDR2: MDHEN and SYDVKM. The CDR3 extends over 15 amino acids. This CDR3 is CASSPWGTGQSPLHF. The DNA of the CDR3 is TGTGCCAGCAGTCCCTGGGGGACAGGGCAGTCACCCCTCCACTTT.

This chain links TRBV7-9 with TRBJ2-3, with D unclear. V dropped 5 bases and J dropped 2 bases, with 14 bases sitting between them. This CDR3 region has 15 residues. The germline V gene encodes CDR1 SEHNR and CDR2 FQNEAQ (reference sequence). The CDR3 DNA follows: TGTGCCAGCAGCCCCACGATCGGATACACAGATACGCAGTATTTT. Protein product: CASSPTIGYTDTQYF.

This clonotype was counted ten times or more. The chain joins TRBV11-2 to TRBJ1-2; no clear D. The CDR3 covers 10 residues. V lost 6 bases and J 6 bases, leaving 5 bases between the germline ends. Germline V lookup: CDR1 SGHAT, CDR2 FQNNGV. In DNA, the CDR3 is TGTGCCAGCAGGAGGAATGGCTACACCTTC. As protein: CASRRNGYTF.

The rearrangement links TRBV20-1 to TRBJ2-7; D may match TRBD1 or TRBD2 (5 bases each). The V gene lost 2 bases and the J gene lost 2 bases, with 13 bases spanning the gap. Germline values: CDR1 DFQATT, CDR2 SNEGSKA (reference sequence). The CDR3 contains 14 residues. The CDR3 bases are TGCAGTGCTAGACGTGGGACCGTAGCCTACGAGCAGTACTTC. This gives the protein CSARRGTVAYEQYF.

This clonotype was seen a few times. The genes are TRBV29-1 and TRBJ2-5, with a weak D call TRBD1 (6 bases). The V end lost 5 bases, the J end lost 2 bases, and 12 bases lay between the germline ends. The CDR3 has 13 amino acids. The germline gives CDR1 SQVTM, CDR2 ANQGSEA. This CDR3 is CSVRNRAQETQYF. The DNA for the CDR3 is TGCAGCGTTCGAAACAGGGCACAAGAGACCCAGTACTTC.

The chain links TRBV6-1 to TRBJ2-2, with 9 bases aligning to TRBD1. Unmatched junction bases numbered 4, after V lost 6 bases and J lost 5 bases. CDR1 and CDR2 (germline): MNHNS, SASEGT. The CDR3 has 14 amino acids. The CDR3 spells CASSGTGRTGELFF. Written as DNA, the CDR3 is TGTGCCAGCAGCGGGACAGGGAGAACCGGGGAGCTGTTTTTT.

This clonotype appeared many times. The chain uses TRBV12-3 or TRBV12-4 and TRBJ2-7, with D unclear. V was shortened by 3 bases and J by 2 bases, with 8 bases between the two germline ends. This CDR3 spans 13 amino acids. CDR3 DNA: TGTGCCAGCAGTTTCGCCAGGACCTACGAGCAGTACTTC. It is translated as CASSFARTYEQYF.

Details on this clonotype: This could be a read error, since a much larger clone is one nucleotide away. This CDR3 reads CASSDTEKLFF. The CDR3 bases are TGTGCCAGCAGTGACACCGAAAAACTGTTTTTT. This chain links TRBV6-2 or TRBV6-3 with TRBJ1-4; D ambiguous. There are 11 residues in the CDR3. V lost 5 bases and J lost 8, with 6 bases in between. The germline gives CDR1 MNHEY, CDR2 SVGEGT.

The genes are TRBV7-3 and TRBJ2-1, with 11 positions matching TRBD2. The CDR3 spans 16 residues. Germline loops: CDR1 SGHTA, CDR2 FQGTGA. Trimming cost V 2 bases and J 9 bases; bases outside gene matches: 9. The DNA of the CDR3 is TGTGCCAGCAGCTTATCTACTAGCGGGAGAGGTTTTGAGCAGTTCTTC. Protein: CASSLSTSGRGFEQFF.

Ten or more counts support this clonotype. The J gene is TRBJ2-5, the V gene TRBV10-3; 7 bases are shared with TRBD2. V was clipped by 0 bases and J by 1 base; unmatched bases: 2. This CDR3 contains 15 residues. Germline CDR1 and CDR2: ENHRY and SYGVKD. The CDR3 nucleotides are TGTGCCATCAGTGAGTCACTAGCGCCCCAAGAGACCCAGTACTTC. Protein sequence: CAISESLAPQETQYF.